The rows below give T cell receptor beta chains drawn from one sample of a study of human T cells and chemical hapten exposure. TCRdb called the 5' RACE reads again in MiXCR, with one record for every CDR3 protein. Here the sample spans about 80,000 distinct CDR3 sequences, roughly 8% being singletons. These receptors originate from a male donor in good health. Each CDR3 is given with its conserved first and last residue.

V	J	CDR3
TRBV5-6	TRBJ1-6	CASSSGTGPTYNSPLHF
TRBV20-1	TRBJ2-3	CSAPGVGTSDTQYF
TRBV9	TRBJ2-7	CASSVGQGGEQYF
TRBV7-9	TRBJ1-1	CASSRQSMNTEAFF
TRBV5-1	TRBJ2-3	CASSFTGQSTDTQYF
TRBV14	TRBJ1-4	CASSQRTGRRTTNEKLFF
TRBV20-1	TRBJ2-3	CSARAWTQDTQYF
TRBV6-5	TRBJ2-5	CATNPGNEETQYF
TRBV7-8	TRBJ2-5	CASSGIWTEETQYF
TRBV12-3/TRBV12-4	TRBJ1-1	CASSSWTENTEAFF
TRBV20-1	TRBJ2-7	CSAISGRAYEQYF
TRBV4-2	TRBJ1-4	CASSPRPGSNEKLFF
TRBV7-8	TRBJ2-2	CASRRPRMNTGELFF
TRBV29-1	TRBJ2-1	CSVAGRTGNEQFF
TRBV20-1	TRBJ1-2	CSASKPSGGDYGYTF
TRBV23-1	TRBJ2-3	CASSVAEKSTDTQYF
TRBV7-6	TRBJ2-7	CASSLADQHEQYF
TRBV7-9	TRBJ2-3	CASSITGDRDTQYF
TRBV20-1	TRBJ1-6	CSATQDRGDSPLHF
TRBV3-1	TRBJ2-1	CASSQDLGSLAGGLRDEQFF
TRBV3-1	TRBJ2-5	CASSQGREETQYF
TRBV30	TRBJ2-3	CAWSVWETDTQYF
TRBV7-2	TRBJ1-5	CASSLGVANQPQHF
TRBV18	TRBJ2-1	CASSPGSKVYNEQFF
TRBV13	TRBJ2-7	CASSLTGDEQYF
TRBV5-6	TRBJ1-1	CASSRDRMNTEAFF
TRBV18	TRBJ2-7	CASSLGQYAYEQYF
TRBV5-6	TRBJ2-5	CASSLGQQKRQYF
TRBV12-3/TRBV12-4	TRBJ1-1	CASSPGSRVAEAFF
TRBV29-1	TRBJ2-7	CSVDSLVAGEQYF
TRBV12-3/TRBV12-4	TRBJ2-3	CASSLIPGVYTDTQYF
TRBV6-2/TRBV6-3	TRBJ2-6	CASTPAGISSGANVLTF
TRBV27	TRBJ2-5	CASSFNYLQETQYF
TRBV7-9	TRBJ2-3	CASSLMLAHTDTQYF
TRBV12-3/TRBV12-4	TRBJ2-1	CASIPPGLAGYYNEQFF
TRBV4-2	TRBJ2-3	CASSPRVGLAGRADTQYF
TRBV4-1	TRBJ2-3	CASSQDPFGLFTDTQYF
TRBV18	TRBJ1-6	CASSPPNLQGGHSPLHF
TRBV6-5	TRBJ1-1	CASSRRGQGRSTEAFF
TRBV29-1	TRBJ2-3	CSVATTGTATDTQYF
TRBV29-1	TRBJ1-2	CSVPGQGAGGYTF
TRBV28	TRBJ1-2	CASSAVNYGYTF
TRBV10-3	TRBJ2-5	CAISESEYAETQYF
TRBV7-6	TRBJ2-2	CASSLLPPDTNTGELFF
TRBV5-1	TRBJ2-6	CASSSPAGANVLTF
TRBV11-2	TRBJ2-5	CASSLGPAVQETQYF
TRBV20-1	TRBJ2-2	CSARKGPSRDGELFF